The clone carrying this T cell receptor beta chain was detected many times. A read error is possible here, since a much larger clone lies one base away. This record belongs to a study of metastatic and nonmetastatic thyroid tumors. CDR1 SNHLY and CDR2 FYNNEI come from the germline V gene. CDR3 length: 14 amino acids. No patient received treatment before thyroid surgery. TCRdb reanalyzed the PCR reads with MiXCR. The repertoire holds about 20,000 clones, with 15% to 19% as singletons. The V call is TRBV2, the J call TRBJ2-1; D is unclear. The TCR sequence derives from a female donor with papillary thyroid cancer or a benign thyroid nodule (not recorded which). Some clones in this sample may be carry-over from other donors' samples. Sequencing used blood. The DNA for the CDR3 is TGTGCCGGCAGTGAAGGTCACACCTACAATGAGCAGTTCTTC. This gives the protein CAGSEGHTYNEQFF.